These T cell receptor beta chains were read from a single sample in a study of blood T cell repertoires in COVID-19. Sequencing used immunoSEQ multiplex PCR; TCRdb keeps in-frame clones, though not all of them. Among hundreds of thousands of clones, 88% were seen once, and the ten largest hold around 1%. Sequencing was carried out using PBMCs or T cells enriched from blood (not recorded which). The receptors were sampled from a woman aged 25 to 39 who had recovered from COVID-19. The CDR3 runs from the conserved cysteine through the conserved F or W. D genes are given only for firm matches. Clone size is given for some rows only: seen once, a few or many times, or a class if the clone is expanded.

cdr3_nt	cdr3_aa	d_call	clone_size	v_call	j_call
TGTGCCAGCAGTTACTCAGCGGGGGGAGGGGAGACCCAGTACTTC	CASSYSAGGGETQYF	TRBD2	NA	TRBV6-2/TRBV6-3	TRBJ2-5
TGCGCCAGCAGCTTAGGGGGAGGCTACACCTTC	CASSLGGGYTF	NA	NA	TRBV5-1	TRBJ1-2
TGTGCCACCAGTGACATCGGGACAGGGCGGCCTAGGACCGGGGAGCTGTTTTTT	CATSDIGTGRPRTGELFF	TRBD1	once	TRBV24-1	TRBJ2-2
TGTGCCAGCAACACGGGAGATCAGCCCCAGCATTTT	CASNTGDQPQHF	NA	NA	TRBV3-1/TRBV3-2	TRBJ1-5
TGTGCCAGCAGCACCCCCGGTTCACCCCTCCACTTT	CASSTPGSPLHF	NA	NA	TRBV13	TRBJ1-6
TGCAGTGCTAGTAGCGGGAGAAGGGACACCGGGGAGCTGTTTTTT	CSASSGRRDTGELFF	TRBD2	NA	TRBV20-1	TRBJ2-2
TGTGCCAGCCGACGGGACTCCCAATCACCCCTCCACTTT	CASRRDSQSPLHF	NA	NA	TRBV6-4	TRBJ1-6
TGTGCCTGGAGTCCCAGGGCCACCGGGGAGCTGTTTTTT	CAWSPRATGELFF	NA	NA	TRBV30	TRBJ2-2
TGTGCCAGCAGCCACCCAGGTTCAGGGGGCAATGGCTACACCTTC	CASSHPGSGGNGYTF	TRBD1	few	TRBV11-1	TRBJ1-2
TGTGCCAGTAGTACGCGAATACAGGGGAGCACTGAAGCTTTCTTT	CASSTRIQGSTEAFF	TRBD1	NA	TRBV19	TRBJ1-1
TGTGCCAGCAGTAGGGGGTCAATTGCCACTGAAGCTTTCTTT	CASSRGSIATEAFF	NA	NA	TRBV27	TRBJ1-1
TGTGCCAGCAAATGGTCGACGGAGGACTCCTACAATGAGCAGTTCTTC	CASKWSTEDSYNEQFF	NA	NA	TRBV13	TRBJ2-1
TGTGCCAGCACTGGACTAGAGACCCAGTACTTC	CASTGLETQYF	NA	NA	TRBV6-5	TRBJ2-5
TGCGCCAGCAGCTTTGGTAGCGGGGGCTTAATGCGAACCGGGGAGCTGTTTTTT	CASSFGSGGLMRTGELFF	TRBD2	NA	TRBV5-1	TRBJ2-2
TGTGCCAGCAGTGAACTCGGGAGATCCTACAATGAGCAGTTCTTC	CASSELGRSYNEQFF	NA	once	TRBV6-1	TRBJ2-1
TGTGCCAGCCATCGGGACAGTTCCTACAATGAGCAGTTCTTC	CASHRDSSYNEQFF	TRBD1	NA	TRBV19	TRBJ2-1
TGTGCCAGCAGCGTAGCCGGTAGCGGGGGTAACACCGGGGAGCTGTTTTTT	CASSVAGSGGNTGELFF	TRBD2	NA	TRBV9	TRBJ2-2
TGTGCCAGCAGCTTAGCGTGGGGGGTAGAAGAAAAACTGTTTTTT	CASSLAWGVEEKLFF	NA	NA	TRBV7-8	TRBJ1-4
TGTGCCAGCAGCCCAACGGGACAGCCCAATTCACCCCTCCACTTT	CASSPTGQPNSPLHF	TRBD1	NA	TRBV7-6	TRBJ1-6
TGTGCCAGCAGTTTAAACGATATAAGCGATGAGCAGTTCTTC	CASSLNDISDEQFF	NA	NA	TRBV27	TRBJ2-1
TGTGCCAGCAGTTCCGCCACACCGGGACAGACAAAGACCCAGTACTTC	CASSSATPGQTKTQYF	TRBD1	once	TRBV6-5	TRBJ2-5
TGTGCCAGCAGCTTAACGCTAGCCCTCAAAAACACAGATACGCAGTATTTT	CASSLTLALKNTDTQYF	NA	NA	TRBV7-3	TRBJ2-3
TGTGCCAGTAGTCCCCGACAGGCCTACCAAGAGACCCAGTACTTC	CASSPRQAYQETQYF	NA	once	TRBV19	TRBJ2-5
TGCGCCAGCAGTGAAACCGGGACTAACAATGAGCAGTTCTTC	CASSETGTNNEQFF	TRBD2	NA	TRBV5-1	TRBJ2-1